Following are 19 T cell receptor beta chains from one sample sequenced in a study of tumour-infiltrating T cells in Burkitt lymphoma. Data came from immunoSEQ multiplex PCR; TCRdb stores just in-frame clones and leaves some out. This sample has tens of thousands of clones; more than 25% occur once, and the top ten carry 2.9%. Input material: tumor tissue. The receptors originated from a human donor with Burkitt lymphoma.

This rearrangement joins TRBV18 to TRBJ1-5, with a tentative D call TRBD1 (6 bases). This CDR3 comprises 14 residues. Deletions cut 3 bases from V and 12 bases from J, with 18 bases between. Per the germline V gene, CDR1 is KGHSH and CDR2 is LQKENI. In nucleotides, the CDR3 is TGTGCCAGCTCACCGGGGGCAGGCCCATGGGACCAGCATTTT. Translated: CASSPGAGPWDQHF.

The chain's CDR3 is CASSSGLIRGTGELFF. The CDR3 DNA sequence: TGTGCCAGCAGCTCCGGACTAATTCGAGGGACCGGGGAGCTGTTTTTT. The V call is TRBV5-4, the J call TRBJ2-2, with a possible D match to TRBD2 (6 bases). Germline V gene data show CDR1 as SGHNT and CDR2 as YYREEE (reference sequence). There are 16 residues in the CDR3. The V and J ends lost 3 bases and 5 bases respectively, with 17 bases between them.

In its sample, this clone was seen a few times. The V and J genes are TRBV2 and TRBJ2-1; weak D call: TRBD2 (5 bases). Trimming pared 9 bases from V and 2 bases from J, leaving 11 bases between. The CDR3 runs 13 residues. Germline V gives CDR1 SNHLY, CDR2 FYNNEI. CDR3 sequence (DNA): TGTGCCAGAGAGACCGGGGCCTACAATGAGCAGTTCTTC. Its translation: CARETGAYNEQFF.

This clone was seen a few times. This chain links TRBV19 with TRBJ2-3; possibly TRBD1 or TRBD2 for D (5 bases each). This CDR3 has 16 residues. V was clipped by 2 bases and J by 7 bases, with 19 bases between them. Germline V gene sequence: CDR1 LNHDA, CDR2 SQIVND (reference sequence). Written as DNA, the CDR3 is TGTGCCAGTAGTATATCCTGGATCCGGGGCGGGTATACGCAGTATTTT. Amino acids: CASSISWIRGGYTQYF.

The chain is built from TRBV18 and TRBJ1-5, with D maybe TRBD1 (5 bases). The CDR3 sequence is 17 residues long. CDR1 is KGHSH, CDR2 LQKENI, per germline. Trimming pared 2 bases from V and 0 bases from J, leaving 14 bases between. The CDR3 region has the DNA TGTGCCAGCTCACCAGAAGCAGACAGCTATAGCAATCAGCCCCAGCATTTT. It specifies CASSPEADSYSNQPQHF.

V gene TRBV9 combines with J gene TRBJ2-1; 8 bases are shared with TRBD1. The CDR3 loop spans 15 amino acids. V was pared by 3 bases and J by 2 bases, with 4 bases of the junction left unmatched. Per germline, CDR1 SGDLS and CDR2 YYNGEE. CDR3 DNA: TGTGCCAGCAGCGCCCGGGACAGGACCTACAATGAGCAGTTCTTC. Translating gives CASSARDRTYNEQFF.

The chain couples TRBV11-2 to TRBJ2-7; either TRBD1 or TRBD2 may supply D (5 bases each). Germline assignment: CDR1 SGHAT and CDR2 FQNNGV. The CDR3 totals 13 residues. Trimming cost V 2 bases and J 2 bases, with 7 bases left between them. The CDR3 coding sequence is TGTGCCAGCAGCTTACAGGGAGCCTACGAGCAGTACTTC. Translation gives CASSLQGAYEQYF. Full variable domain (remainder filled in from reference TRBV11-2 and TRBJ2-7): EAGVAQSPRYKIIEKRQSVAFWCNPISGHATLYWYQQILGQGPKLLIQFQNNGVVDDSQLPKDRFSAERLKGVDSTLKIQPAKLEDSAVYLCASSLQGAYEQYFGPGTRLTVT.

This clone has more than one count but fewer than ten. The chain uses TRBV4-1 and TRBJ2-7; D is ambiguous. CDR1 is MGHRA and CDR2 is YSYEKL in the germline V gene. This CDR3 comprises 13 residues. Trimming shortened V by 0 bases and J by 6 bases, and 9 bases separated the two germline ends. The chain's CDR3 is CASSQDRMGEQYF. CDR3 nucleotide sequence: TGCGCCAGCAGCCAAGATCGGATGGGCGAGCAGTACTTC.

This clone has only a few counts. For the CDR3, the DNA is TGTGCCAGCAGCTTAATGAGGGCAGACACCGGGGAGCTGTTTTTT. As protein: CASSLMRADTGELFF. This chain connects TRBV11-2 to TRBJ2-2, with a possible D match to TRBD2 (5 bases). The CDR3 totals 15 residues. CDR1 and CDR2 from the germline V gene are SGHAT and FQNNGV. V was shortened by 2 bases and J by 3 bases, with 10 bases between the two germline ends.

The rearrangement links TRBV5-5 to TRBJ1-2, with 9 bases that match TRBD1. CDR1 SGHKS and CDR2 YYEKEE come from the germline V gene (reference sequence). The CDR3 contains 16 residues. The junction had 10 bases not matched to a gene; V was cut back by 0 bases and J by 7 bases. The CDR3 DNA is TGTGCCAGCAGCTTGGAGGGACAGGGACAGTTGGCTGGCTACACCTTC. Translated, it gives CASSLEGQGQLAGYTF.

The chain carries TRBV28 and TRBJ2-7; 9 nucleotides agree with TRBD1. With V trimmed by 9 bases and J by 2 bases, 5 bases remained unmatched. CDR1 MDHEN and CDR2 SYDVKM come from the germline V gene. The CDR3 length is 13 residues. The CDR3 here is CASTGGATYEQYF. In nucleotides, the CDR3 is TGTGCCAGTACAGGGGGCGCGACCTACGAGCAGTACTTC.

There are a few counts of this clone. The CDR3 sequence is CASSLYLGPPNTGELFF. In DNA form, the CDR3 reads TGTGCCAGCAGCTTGTATCTCGGGCCCCCGAACACCGGGGAGCTGTTTTTT. The J gene is TRBJ2-2, the V gene TRBV13; D remains ambiguous. CDR1 PRHDT and CDR2 FYEKMQ come from the germline V gene (reference sequence). The V end was cut by 3 bases, the J end by 0 bases, with 14 bases between. The CDR3 is made up of 17 amino acids. The full variable domain, completed using reference TRBV13 and TRBJ2-2, is AAGVIQSPRHLIKEKRETATLKCYPIPRHDTVYWYQQGPGQDPQFLISFYEKMQSDKGSIPDRFSAQQFSDYHSELNMSSLELGDSALYFCASSLYLGPPNTGELFFGEGSRLTVL.

This clone was observed a few times. This chain uses TRBV2 with TRBJ2-3; D gene ambiguous. The CDR3 spans 14 residues. Trimming cost V 7 bases and J 1 base, with 12 bases left between them. Germline values: CDR1 SNHLY, CDR2 FYNNEI. Here the CDR3 reads CASTWSAGTDTQYF. The CDR3 region has the DNA TGTGCCAGCACTTGGAGCGCCGGCACAGATACGCAGTATTTT.

Only a few counts were recorded for this clone. This chain joins TRBV7-9 and TRBJ1-1; possibly TRBD1 for D (5 bases). The CDR3 loop spans 11 amino acids. Per germline, CDR1 SEHNR and CDR2 FQNEAQ (reference sequence). V was clipped by 3 bases and J by 10 bases, with 9 bases between them. CDR3 loop: CASSFTGTAFF. Here the CDR3 DNA reads TGTGCCAGCAGCTTCACGGGGACAGCTTTCTTT.

The chain recombines TRBV18 with TRBJ2-5; D is perhaps TRBD2 (5 bases). Germline values: CDR1 KGHSH, CDR2 LQKENI. The CDR3 runs 16 residues. Trimming left V 3 bases short and J 5 bases short, with 19 bases between. CDR3 in amino acids: CASSPLPDYPRETQYF. The CDR3 DNA reads TGTGCCAGCTCACCCCTCCCCGACTACCCTCGGGAGACCCAGTACTTC.

This clone was detected a few times. V is TRBV9 and J is TRBJ2-5, with D possibly being TRBD1 or TRBD2 (6 bases each). Germline V gene data show CDR1 as SGDLS and CDR2 as YYNGEE. Trimming shortened V by 0 bases and J by 4 bases, and 13 bases separated the two germline ends. The CDR3 is 15 amino acids. CDR3 sequence (DNA): TGTGCCAGCAGCGTAGGGGGTCGGGGGCCAGAGACCCAGTACTTC. Translating it yields CASSVGGRGPETQYF.

The chain couples TRBV4-1 to TRBJ1-5, with D unresolved. The CDR3 is made up of 14 amino acids. Germline V gives CDR1 MGHRA, CDR2 YSYEKL. Trimming shortened V by 0 bases and J by 5 bases, and 8 bases separated the two germline ends. The CDR3, as DNA: TGCGCCAGCAGCCAAGAAGGTGGCTATCAGCCCCAGCATTTT. It translates to CASSQEGGYQPQHF.

This chain uses TRBV9 with TRBJ1-6, with no clear D. Trimming pared 0 bases from V and 5 bases from J, leaving 9 bases between. Germline loops: CDR1 SGDLS, CDR2 YYNGEE. This CDR3 has 15 amino acids. DNA of the CDR3: TGTGCCAGCAGCGTAGATCCGGGGAATAATTCACCCCTCCACTTT. This translates into CASSVDPGNNSPLHF.

The chain is built from TRBV5-4 and TRBJ2-2; 10 nucleotides align to TRBD2. The CDR3 sequence is 13 residues long. Germline V CDR1 and CDR2: SGHNT, YYREEE (reference sequence). CDR3 coding DNA: TGTGCATTGCAGCGGGGGGGTGCCGGGGAGCTGTTTTTT. Protein: CALQRGGAGELFF. The complete variable domain, with remaining parts taken from reference TRBV5-4 and TRBJ2-2, reads ETGVTQSPTHLIKTRGQQVTLRCSSQSGHNTVSWYQQALGQGPQFIFQYYREEENGRGNFPPRFSGLQFPNYSSELNVNALELDDSALYLCALQRGGAGELFFGEGSRLTVL.